This T cell receptor beta chain emerged from a study of T cell repertoires in cytomegalovirus infection. Study observations and caveats: Cumulated frequencies of public TCR beta families served to identify carriers of CMV plus the relevant HLA.

Worth noting for this clonotype: What it recognizes is unknown.

V was pared by 5 bases and J by 8 bases, with 6 bases of the junction left unmatched. The CDR3 runs 12 residues. Per the germline V gene, CDR1 is SQVTM and CDR2 is ANQGSEA. TCRdb recomputed calls from the reads with MiXCR, one row per CDR3 protein. Counted here are fewer than 900,000 distinct CDR3 sequences, about 28% occurring once; the ten biggest clones make up approximately 14%. The sample was cultured CD8+ T cells from PBMCs, taken from culture after CMV antigen stimulation. The sequence came from a human donor in good health (CMV status not recorded). Some clones in this sample may be carry-over from other donors' samples. The chain carries TRBV29-1 and TRBJ1-2; 9 bases agree with TRBD1. CDR3 nucleotides: TGCAGCGTTCAAACAGGGGGCATCGGCTACACCTTC. As protein: CSVQTGGIGYTF.